This T cell receptor (beta chain) stems from a study of OX40 agonist ivuxolimab in advanced cancers. Study results and caveats: Some patients who did not respond also had low normalized T-cell clonal expansion.

On this clone: Antigen unknown.

Sequencing was performed with immunoSEQ multiplex PCR; in TCRdb, only in-frame clones are kept and a portion is missing. The sample yields 70,000 to 95,000 clones, around nine tenths seen once. CDR3 length: 13 residues. The V segment lost 5 bases and the J segment 6 bases; nucleotides outside the gene matches: 4. Germline assignment: CDR1 MNHEY and CDR2 SVGAGI. Blood was sampled at baseline, cycle 4 day 1, and cycle 7 day 1. The chain has TRBV6-5 and TRBJ1-2; 9 bases are a match to TRBD1. Here the sequenced sample was CD4+ or CD8+ T cells sorted from blood, taken in a trial of the OX40 agonist ivuxolimab. This receptor was obtained from an adult with an advanced solid tumor such as melanoma, head and neck, liver or kidney cancer. Here the CDR3 reads CASSMGQGNGYTF. CDR3 DNA: TGTGCCAGCAGTATGGGACAGGGTAATGGCTACACCTTC.